This is a list of T cell receptor beta chains from one sample in a study of cytomegalovirus exposure and HLA in healthy donors. Sequenced by immunoSEQ multiplex PCR; TCRdb stores in-frame clones only, minus some. The repertoire holds about 170,000 clones, roughly 80% seen once, with around 3% in the top ten. The material sequenced was PBMCs. Every receptor here comes from a female donor in good health and CMV-seronegative. The CDR3 runs from the conserved cysteine through the conserved F or W. The D gene is left open where the match is weak. Some rows have no size entry. The others give once, few or many, or a class for an expanded clone.

clone size	V gene	D gene	J gene	CDR3 length	CDR3 protein	CDR3 DNA
.	TRBV4-3	TRBD1	TRBJ1-4	16	CASSQPYRGDYEKLFF	TGCGCCAGCAGCCAACCCTACAGGGGGGACTATGAAAAACTGTTTTTT
.	TRBV19	TRBD1	TRBJ2-7	16	CASSTNTGTGGYEQYF	TGTGCCAGTAGTACAAATACCGGGACAGGTGGTTACGAGCAGTACTTC
.	TRBV2	.	TRBJ1-3	14	CASRAQGTGNTIYF	TGTGCCAGCAGGGCCCAGGGGACTGGAAACACCATATATTTT
.	TRBV7-8	TRBD1	TRBJ1-1	17	CASSHPTGFTSNTEAFF	TGTGCCAGCAGCCACCCGACAGGGTTCACCTCGAACACTGAAGCTTTCTTT
.	TRBV9	TRBD1	TRBJ1-4	19	CASSGGTGGDDCTNEKLFF	TGTGCCAGCAGCGGGGGGACAGGGGGCGACGACTGCACTAATGAAAAACTGTTTTTT
few	TRBV14	TRBD2	TRBJ2-5	15	CASSQTSGRGETQYF	TGTGCCAGCAGCCAGACTAGCGGGAGGGGAGAGACCCAGTACTTC
.	TRBV30	TRBD1	TRBJ1-1	13	CAWRETGVTEAFF	TGTGCCTGGAGGGAAACAGGGGTCACTGAAGCTTTCTTT
.	TRBV5-1	TRBD2	TRBJ2-1	20	CVSKPSGLAGVMGSYNEQFF	TGCGTCAGCAAACCCTCGGGACTAGCGGGAGTAATGGGCTCCTACAATGAGCAGTTCTTC
.	TRBV6-5	.	TRBJ1-1	14	CASSYEGGSTEAFF	TGTGCCAGCAGTTACGAGGGAGGAAGCACTGAAGCTTTCTTT
.	TRBV28	TRBD2	TRBJ2-7	14	CAVSGLAGTYEQYF	TGTGCCGTCAGCGGACTAGCGGGGACCTACGAGCAGTACTTC
few	TRBV5-1	.	TRBJ1-1	16	CASSPLISVMNTEAFF	TGCGCCAGCAGCCCTCTAATCTCGGTTATGAACACTGAAGCTTTCTTT
.	TRBV5-4	TRBD1	TRBJ1-4	14	CASSLGQQNEKLFF	TGTGCCAGCAGCCTGGGACAGCAGAATGAAAAACTGTTTTTT
.	TRBV30	.	TRBJ1-2	13	CAWSVQGGYGYTF	TGTGCCTGGAGTGTACAAGGGGGCTATGGCTACACCTTC
.	TRBV28	TRBD2	TRBJ2-7	16	CASSSLEGLLGLEQYF	TGTGCCAGCAGTTCTTTAGAGGGACTACTAGGACTCGAGCAGTACTTC
few	TRBV5-4	TRBD1	TRBJ2-3	14	CASSRDSPTDTQYF	TGTGCCAGCAGCCGGGACAGTCCCACAGATACGCAGTATTTT
.	TRBV7-3	TRBD1	TRBJ2-6	21	CASSFRDKTTGAPSGANVLTF	TGTGCCAGCAGCTTTAGGGATAAAACAACAGGGGCCCCCTCTGGGGCCAACGTCCTGACTTTC
.	TRBV2	.	TRBJ2-3	14	CASNRLSSTDTQYF	TGTGCCAGCAATAGACTTTCTAGCACAGATACGCAGTATTTT
.	TRBV18	.	TRBJ2-2	15	CASSPPSQGDGELFF	TGTGCCAGCTCACCACCTTCCCAGGGTGACGGGGAGCTGTTTTTT
.	TRBV5-1	.	TRBJ2-5	13	CASSAGVVETQYF	TGCGCCAGCAGCGCAGGGGTGGTAGAGACCCAGTACTTC
.	TRBV6-5	.	TRBJ2-7	13	CASSYQESYEQYF	TGTGCCAGCAGCTACCAGGAATCCTACGAGCAGTACTTC
few	TRBV2	TRBD1	TRBJ2-7	14	CASRGQGERYEQYF	TGTGCCAGCAGGGGACAGGGGGAAAGATACGAGCAGTACTTC
.	TRBV18	TRBD1	TRBJ1-4	13	CASSRGQDEKLFF	TGTGCCAGCTCCCGGGGACAGGATGAAAAACTGTTTTTT
.	TRBV5-4	TRBD2	TRBJ2-5	16	CASSFQPLAAQETQYF	TGTGCCAGCAGCTTCCAACCTCTAGCGGCCCAAGAGACCCAGTACTTC
few	TRBV6-1	TRBD2	TRBJ2-1	12	CASTLAANEQFF	TGTGCCAGCACCCTAGCGGCCAATGAGCAGTTCTTC
.	TRBV7-2	TRBD1	TRBJ2-7	15	CASSLQDRGLYEQYF	TGTGCCAGCAGCTTACAGGACAGGGGACTGTACGAGCAGTACTTC
.	TRBV30	TRBD1	TRBJ1-2	15	CAWNQQGAGNYGYTF	TGTGCCTGGAATCAACAGGGGGCTGGTAACTATGGCTACACCTTC
.	TRBV6-4	.	TRBJ2-6	15	CASSDQGGGANVLTF	TGTGCCAGCAGTGACCAGGGGGGTGGGGCCAACGTCCTGACTTTC
.	TRBV27	.	TRBJ1-2	14	CASSLSSLTAGYTF	TGTGCCAGCAGTTTATCGTCACTTACAGCTGGCTACACCTTC
once	TRBV28	.	TRBJ1-2	14	CASSFAGGNYGYTF	TGTGCCAGCAGTTTTGCCGGGGGTAACTATGGCTACACCTTC
.	TRBV28	.	TRBJ2-4	14	CASSKGGEENIQYF	TGTGCCAGCAGCAAGGGCGGGGAGGAAAACATTCAGTACTTC